A selection of T cell receptor beta chains follows, all from one sample in a study of blood T cell repertoires in COVID-19. The repertoire was sequenced with immunoSEQ multiplex PCR; TCRdb's copy has only in-frame clones and lacks some. This sample yields about 130,000 clones, of which 60% to 80% are seen a single time; around 6% belongs to the top ten. Sequencing used peripheral blood. These TCRs come from a man in his 60s with acute or convalescent COVID-19. CDR3s include the opening cysteine and the closing phenylalanine or tryptophan. D genes are given only for firm matches. A clone size is listed for some rows: how often the clone was seen (once, few, many), or a class if it is expanded.

TRBJ2-5 TRBV5-1 TRBD1 once TGCGCCAGCAGCTTGGCCGGGACAGGGGGCCTCCAAGAGACCCAGTACTTC CASSLAGTGGLQETQYF
TRBJ2-3 TRBV3-1/TRBV3-2 . . TGTGCCAGCAGCCAAGATCCATACTCGTCTAGCACAGATACGCAGTATTTT CASSQDPYSSSTDTQYF
TRBJ1-1 TRBV5-1 TRBD1 once TGCGCCAGCAGCTTCCGACAGGGCAACACTGAAGCTTTCTTT CASSFRQGNTEAFF
TRBJ1-6 TRBV30 . . TGTGCCTGGAGTCCCCACAGGCGAAATTCACCCCTCCACTTT CAWSPHRRNSPLHF
TRBJ2-2 TRBV2 TRBD2 . TGTGCCAGCAGAGACGTAGCGGGGTACACCGGGGAGCTGTTTTTT CASRDVAGYTGELFF
TRBJ1-2 TRBV9 . . TGTGCCAGCAGCGCCGAAGGGGCTAACTATGGCTACACCTTC CASSAEGANYGYTF
TRBJ1-4 TRBV19 . few TGTGCCAGTGGAGCCACTTCTAATGAAAAACTGTTTTTT CASGATSNEKLFF
TRBJ1-2 TRBV7-2 TRBD1 . TGTGCCAGCAGCGAACAGGGGGTGAGCTATGGCTACACCTTC CASSEQGVSYGYTF
TRBJ1-2 TRBV12-5 . . TGTGCTAGTGGACGAAGTCTTTCGCGACAGTTACCGAAGATAAACTATGGCTACACCTTC CASGRSLSRQLPKINYGYTF
TRBJ2-7 TRBV28 TRBD1 . TGTGCCAGCAGTCCCAGGGGGCGAAGCTCCTACGAGCAGTACTTC CASSPRGRSSYEQYF
TRBJ1-6 TRBV2 TRBD1 few TGTGCCAGCAGTGGGGGACAGTCCATGAATTCACCCCTCCACTTT CASSGGQSMNSPLHF
TRBJ1-6 TRBV10-3 . . TGTGCCATCAAAGGGCCAGGGTCTTATAATTCACCCCTCCACTTT CAIKGPGSYNSPLHF
TRBJ1-5 TRBV3-1/TRBV3-2 . few TGTGCCAGCAGCCAAGGGGGGGGCGCCAATCAGCCCCAGCATTTT CASSQGGGANQPQHF
TRBJ2-3 TRBV7-2 TRBD1 . TGTGCCAGCAGCTTAGAGACAGGGTGGGGGTCGGGCACAGATACGCAGTATTTT CASSLETGWGSGTDTQYF
TRBJ1-4 TRBV5-1 TRBD1 . TGCGCCAGCAGCAAAGACAGGGGTGCTAATGAAAAACTGTTTTTT CASSKDRGANEKLFF
TRBJ2-6 TRBV18 TRBD1 . TGTGCCAGCTCACCCTTACAGGGGGCTCAGCCTGGGGCCAACGTCCTGACTTTC CASSPLQGAQPGANVLTF
TRBJ2-2 TRBV2 TRBD1 . TGTGCCAGCACTGAAAGGGTCGGGACAGGCCCCGGGGAGCTGTTTTTT CASTERVGTGPGELFF
TRBJ2-1 TRBV18 TRBD2 . TGTGCCAGCTCGCGGGGGACTAGCGCTCATGAGCAGTTCTTC CASSRGTSAHEQFF
TRBJ2-6 TRBV27 . few TGTGCCAGCGCAACTAGCCGCTCTGGGGCCAACGTCCTGACTTTC CASATSRSGANVLTF
TRBJ1-5 TRBV5-1 TRBD1 few TGCGCCAGCAGCTTACAGGGGGCGAGCAATCAGCCCCAGCATTTT CASSLQGASNQPQHF
TRBJ2-1 TRBV19 TRBD2 . TGTGCCAGTAAGCGGGAGGGCCGGGGTGAGCAGTTCTTC CASKREGRGEQFF
TRBJ1-1 TRBV6-1 . . TGTGCCAGCAGTGATCGACAGAGAGAAGCTTTCTTT CASSDRQREAFF
TRBJ1-2 TRBV7-6 . few TGTGCCAGCAGCCTTAACCAGGGGTATGGCTACACCTTC CASSLNQGYGYTF
TRBJ1-5 TRBV5-1 . few TGCGCCAGCAGCTTATTTTCGGGGGGGACTCAGCCCCAGCATTTT CASSLFSGGTQPQHF
TRBJ2-1 TRBV4-1 . . TGCGCCAGCAGCCAAGTGGGTCGGGACAATGAGCAGTTCTTC CASSQVGRDNEQFF
TRBJ2-5 TRBV11-3 TRBD1 . TGTGCCAGCAGCTCTGGACAGGGGACAGGAGGAGAGACCCAGTACTTC CASSSGQGTGGETQYF
TRBJ2-3 TRBV30 . few TGTGCCTGGAGTGCGACGCCGGGGGATACGCAGTATTTT CAWSATPGDTQYF
TRBJ1-2 TRBV13 TRBD1 . TGTGCCAGCAGCTTTAGACAGGGCGTAGGGGACTATGGCTACACCTTC CASSFRQGVGDYGYTF
TRBJ1-1 TRBV18 . once TGTGCCAGCTCACCAAAGGTCGTGACAGAGAACACTGAAGCTTTCTTT CASSPKVVTENTEAFF
TRBJ2-3 TRBV11-2 TRBD2 . TGTGCCAGCAGCTCCCAAATACTAGCGGGGGGGGAAGATACGCAGTATTTT CASSSQILAGGEDTQYF
TRBJ2-2 TRBV5-6 TRBD2 . TGTGCCAGCAGCTTCGGGACTAGCGTAGCCGGGGAGCTGTTTTTT CASSFGTSVAGELFF
TRBJ1-2 TRBV2 . once TGTGCCAGCAGTAAATTCGCGACAGGTGGTATTTATGGCTACACCTTC CASSKFATGGIYGYTF
TRBJ2-7 TRBV5-1 TRBD2 few TGCGCCAGCAGCTTAGTGGGGCGGGAGTACGAGCAGTACTTC CASSLVGREYEQYF
TRBJ2-1 TRBV5-1 . . TGCGCCAGCAGCTTGGTTGGCGGGTATACGGATGAGCAGTTCTTC CASSLVGGYTDEQFF
TRBJ2-2 TRBV9 TRBD2 few TGTGCCAGCAGCCGGGAGGTGGGCACCGGGGAGCTGTTTTTT CASSREVGTGELFF
TRBJ2-7 TRBV18 TRBD2 . TGTGCCAGCTCACTAGCGGGGAACTCGCCCTACGAGCAGTACTTC CASSLAGNSPYEQYF
TRBJ2-7 TRBV6-5 TRBD1 . TGTGCCAGCAGAGCCGGGACAGGGGCATTAGAGCAGTACTTC CASRAGTGALEQYF
TRBJ2-3 TRBV7-7 TRBD2 . TGTGCCAGCAGCCTGGGTCCTGGCGGGAGGGGGGCAGATACGCAGTATTTT CASSLGPGGRGADTQYF
TRBJ2-3 TRBV5-4 . . TGTGCCAGCAGCCTCGGACAGACAGATACGCAGTATTTT CASSLGQTDTQYF
TRBJ2-7 TRBV29-1 TRBD2 . TGCAGCGTTGTGCTAAGCGGGAGGGCATGGGAGCAGTACTTC CSVVLSGRAWEQYF
TRBJ2-3 TRBV27 TRBD2 . TGTGCCAGCCAGCGGGGACCCCCAGATACGCAGTATTTT CASQRGPPDTQYF
TRBJ2-2 TRBV6-5 TRBD1 . TGTGCCAGCAGGGACAGGGTCGGCGGCACCGGGGAGCTGTTTTTT CASRDRVGGTGELFF
TRBJ1-1 TRBV30 . . TGTGCCTGGAGTAGAGGGGGGGGCGGCACTGAAGCTTTCTTT CAWSRGGGGTEAFF
TRBJ2-7 TRBV7-9 . few TGTGCCAGCAGCTTAGATCACTACGAGCAGTACTTC CASSLDHYEQYF
TRBJ2-5 TRBV6-5 . . TGTGCCAGCAGGGTACGGGAGACCCAGTACTTC CASRVRETQYF
TRBJ2-3 TRBV7-3 . few TGTGCCAGCAGCTTACAGCGAGATACGCAGTATTTT CASSLQRDTQYF
TRBJ1-5 TRBV3-1/TRBV3-2 TRBD1 . TGTGCCAGCAGCCAAGGAAGGGGCAGGGGGTATCAGCCCCAGCATTTT CASSQGRGRGYQPQHF
TRBJ2-7 TRBV30 TRBD1 once TGTGCCTGGAGCCATAGACAGGGAAGTTCCTACGAGCAGTACTTC CAWSHRQGSSYEQYF
TRBJ2-7 TRBV7-6 TRBD2 once TGTGCCAGCAGCTCAAGGGTTAGTCTAGCGGATACGGAGCAGTACTTC CASSSRVSLADTEQYF
TRBJ2-7 TRBV14 TRBD2 . TGTGCCAGCAGCCCCCTCGCCGGAACTACTAGCGGGGGGGCCTACGAGCAGTACTTC CASSPLAGTTSGGAYEQYF
TRBJ1-1 TRBV11-2 TRBD1 few TGTGCCAGCAGCTCGACAGGGGGGGCGACTGAAGCTTTCTTT CASSSTGGATEAFF